These 3 T cell receptor beta chains originate from one sample sequenced in a study of OX40 agonist ivuxolimab in advanced cancers. Sequencing was performed with immunoSEQ multiplex PCR; in TCRdb, only in-frame clones are kept and a portion is missing. The sample lists fewer than 95,000 clones, around 89% occurring once. Sample: CD4+ or CD8+ T cells sorted from blood, taken in a trial of the OX40 agonist ivuxolimab. The receptors derive from an adult with an advanced solid tumor such as melanoma, head and neck, liver or kidney cancer.

The V and J genes are TRBV12-5 and TRBJ2-3, with 7 bases identical to TRBD1. Germline V CDR1 and CDR2: LGHNT, FRNRAP. J lost 9 bases, V lost 11 bases, and 14 bases had no gene match. The CDR3 sequence is 13 residues long. The CDR3 region has the DNA TGTGCTTCGACAGGGCCGGGGCGCCTGACGCAGTATTTT. This codes for CASTGPGRLTQYF.

The chain uses TRBV4-1 and TRBJ2-5; tentatively, D is TRBD2 (6 bases). Trimming stripped 4 bases from V and 1 base from J, with 19 bases between. In germline, CDR1 is MGHRA, CDR2 YSYEKL. The CDR3 runs 17 residues. Written as DNA, the CDR3 is TGCGCCAGCAGCCTCCTCGGAGGGGACCCAACCCAAGAGACCCAGTACTTC. It encodes CASSLLGGDPTQETQYF.

The rearrangement uses TRBV7-9 and TRBJ1-1, with D unresolved. This CDR3 is 12 amino acids long. The ends were cut back, 5 bases at V and 7 bases at J, with 11 bases in the middle. In germline, CDR1 is SEHNR, CDR2 FQNEAQ (reference sequence). For the CDR3, the DNA is TGTGCCAGCAGCCTACTAAGAGATGAAGCTTTCTTT. As protein: CASSLLRDEAFF.